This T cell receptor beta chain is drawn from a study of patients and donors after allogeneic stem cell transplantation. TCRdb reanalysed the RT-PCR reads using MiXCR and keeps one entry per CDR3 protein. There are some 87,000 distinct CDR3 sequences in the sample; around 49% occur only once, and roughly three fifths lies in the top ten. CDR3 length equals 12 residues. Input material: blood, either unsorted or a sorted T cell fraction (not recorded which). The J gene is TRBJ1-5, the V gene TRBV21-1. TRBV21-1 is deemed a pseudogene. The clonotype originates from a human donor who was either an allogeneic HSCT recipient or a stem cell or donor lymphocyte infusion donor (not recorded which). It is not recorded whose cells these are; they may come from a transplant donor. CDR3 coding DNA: TGTGCCAGCAGCAGGGGTTGGCAGCCCCAGCATTTT. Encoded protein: CASSRGWQPQHF.